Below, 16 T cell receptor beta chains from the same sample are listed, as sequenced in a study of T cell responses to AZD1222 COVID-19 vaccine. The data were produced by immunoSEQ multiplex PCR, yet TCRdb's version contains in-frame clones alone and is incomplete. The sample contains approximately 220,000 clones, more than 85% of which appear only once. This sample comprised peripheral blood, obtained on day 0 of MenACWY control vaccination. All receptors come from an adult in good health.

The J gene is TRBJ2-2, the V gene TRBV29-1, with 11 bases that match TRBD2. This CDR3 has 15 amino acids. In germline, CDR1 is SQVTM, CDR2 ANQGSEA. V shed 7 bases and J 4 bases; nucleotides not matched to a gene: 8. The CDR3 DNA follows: TGCAGCGCGTGCCTAGCGGGGGGATGCACCGGGGAGCTGTTTTTT. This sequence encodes CSACLAGGCTGELFF.

The CDR3 nucleotides read TGTGCCAGCACCTCGACTGCGTCTAATGAAAAACTGTTTTTT. Translated, it gives CASTSTASNEKLFF. V gene TRBV7-6 combines with J gene TRBJ1-4; unclear D gene. Deletions cut 7 bases from V and 3 bases from J, with 12 bases between. Germline CDR1 reads SGHVS; CDR2 reads FNYEAQ. The CDR3 is made up of 14 amino acids. Drawing the rest from reference TRBV7-6 and TRBJ1-4, the complete variable domain is GAGVSQSPRYKVTKRGQDVALRCDPISGHVSLYWYRQALGQGPEFLTYFNYEAQQDKSGLPNDRFSAERPEGSISTLTIQRTEQRDSAMYRCASTSTASNEKLFFGSGTQLSVL.

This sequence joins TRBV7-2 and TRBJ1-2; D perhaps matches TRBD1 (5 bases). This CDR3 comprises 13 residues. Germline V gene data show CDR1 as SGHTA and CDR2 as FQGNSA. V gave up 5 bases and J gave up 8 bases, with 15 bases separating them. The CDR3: CASSLEGWKGYTF. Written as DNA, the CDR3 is TGTGCCAGCAGCCTAGAGGGGTGGAAGGGCTACACCTTC.

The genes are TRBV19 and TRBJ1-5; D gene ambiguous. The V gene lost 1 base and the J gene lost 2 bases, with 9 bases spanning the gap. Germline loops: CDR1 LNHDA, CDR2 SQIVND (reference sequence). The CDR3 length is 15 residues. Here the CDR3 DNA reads TGTGCCAGTAGTATAGGGGCCTTTGGCAATCAGCCCCAGCATTTT. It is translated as CASSIGAFGNQPQHF.

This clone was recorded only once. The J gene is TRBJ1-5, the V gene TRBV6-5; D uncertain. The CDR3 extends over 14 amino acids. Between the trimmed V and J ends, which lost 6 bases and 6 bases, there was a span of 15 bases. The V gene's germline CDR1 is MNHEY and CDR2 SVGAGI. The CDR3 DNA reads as TGTGCCAGCAGCTGGGATAGGAAGGTTCAGCCCCAGCATTTT. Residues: CASSWDRKVQPQHF.

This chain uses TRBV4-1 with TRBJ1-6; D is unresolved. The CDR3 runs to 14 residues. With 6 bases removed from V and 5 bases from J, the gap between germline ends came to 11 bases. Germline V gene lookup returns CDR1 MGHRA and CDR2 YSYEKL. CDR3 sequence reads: CASSLGRDNSPLHF. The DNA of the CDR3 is TGCGCCAGCAGTCTCGGGAGAGATAATTCACCCCTCCACTTT.

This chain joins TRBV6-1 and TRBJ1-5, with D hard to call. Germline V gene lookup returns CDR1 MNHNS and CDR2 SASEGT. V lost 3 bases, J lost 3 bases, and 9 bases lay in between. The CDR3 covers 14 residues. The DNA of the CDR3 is TGTGCCAGCAGTGAGGGCTCATTCAATCAGCCCCAGCATTTT. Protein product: CASSEGSFNQPQHF.

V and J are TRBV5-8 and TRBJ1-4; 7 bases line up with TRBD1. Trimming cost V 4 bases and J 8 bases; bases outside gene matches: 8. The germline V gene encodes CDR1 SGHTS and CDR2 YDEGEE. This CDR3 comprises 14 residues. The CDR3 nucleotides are TGTGCCAGCAGCCAGGGGGGACCGGAGGAAAAACTGTTTTTT. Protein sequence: CASSQGGPEEKLFF.

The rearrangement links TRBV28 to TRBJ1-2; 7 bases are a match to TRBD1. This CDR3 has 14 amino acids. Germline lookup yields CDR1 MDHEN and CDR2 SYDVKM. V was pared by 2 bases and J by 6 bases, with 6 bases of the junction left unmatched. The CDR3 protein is CASSLTEGAHGYTF. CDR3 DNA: TGTGCCAGCAGTTTAACCGAGGGGGCGCATGGCTACACCTTC.

The CDR3 loop is CASSSGESGYTF. CDR3 DNA sequence: TGTGCCAGCAGCTCAGGGGAGTCTGGCTACACCTTC. The gene calls are TRBV5-4 and TRBJ1-2; a weak D match, TRBD1 (6 bases). Trimming cost V 3 bases and J 7 bases, with 10 bases left between them. The CDR3 contains 12 residues. In germline, CDR1 is SGHNT, CDR2 YYREEE (reference sequence).

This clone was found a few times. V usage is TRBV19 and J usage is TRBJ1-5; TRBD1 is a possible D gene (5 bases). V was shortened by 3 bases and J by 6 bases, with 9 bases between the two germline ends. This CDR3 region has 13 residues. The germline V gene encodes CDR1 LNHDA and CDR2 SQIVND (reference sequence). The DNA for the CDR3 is TGTGCCAGTAGTATCAGTAGGGGTCAGCCCCAGCATTTT. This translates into CASSISRGQPQHF.

The CDR3 loop is CASSPGQGGHQPQHF. CDR3 DNA sequence: TGTGCCAGCTCACCAGGACAGGGGGGTCATCAGCCCCAGCATTTT. The chain combines TRBV18 with TRBJ1-5, with 10 bases that match TRBD1. This CDR3 is built from 15 residues. Germline V gene sequence: CDR1 KGHSH, CDR2 LQKENI. With V trimmed by 2 bases and J by 5 bases, 3 bases remained unmatched.

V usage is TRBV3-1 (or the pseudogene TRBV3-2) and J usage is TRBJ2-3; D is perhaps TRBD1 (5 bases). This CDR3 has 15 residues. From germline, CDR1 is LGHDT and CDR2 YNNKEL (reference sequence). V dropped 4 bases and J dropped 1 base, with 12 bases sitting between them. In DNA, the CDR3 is TGTGCCAGCAGCCGCTCACGACAGCGCACAGATACGCAGTATTTT. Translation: CASSRSRQRTDTQYF.

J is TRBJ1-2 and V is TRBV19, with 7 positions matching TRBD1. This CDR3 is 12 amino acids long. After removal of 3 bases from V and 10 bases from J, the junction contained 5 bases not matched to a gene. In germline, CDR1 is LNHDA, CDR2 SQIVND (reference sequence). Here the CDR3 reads CASSIGQATYTF. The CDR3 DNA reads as TGTGCCAGTAGTATCGGACAGGCCACCTACACCTTC.

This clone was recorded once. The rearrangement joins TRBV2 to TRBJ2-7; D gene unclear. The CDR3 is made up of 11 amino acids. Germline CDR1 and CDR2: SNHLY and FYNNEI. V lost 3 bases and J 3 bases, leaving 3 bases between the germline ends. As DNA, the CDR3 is TGTGCCAGCAGTGAGGACTACGAGCAGTACTTC. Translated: CASSEDYEQYF.

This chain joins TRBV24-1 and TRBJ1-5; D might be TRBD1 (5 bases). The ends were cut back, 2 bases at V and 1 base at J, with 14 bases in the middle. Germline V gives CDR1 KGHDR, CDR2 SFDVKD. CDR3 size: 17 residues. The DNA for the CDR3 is TGTGCCACCAGTGATTCCGGGGCAGGGTTGAGCAATCAGCCCCAGCATTTT. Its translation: CATSDSGAGLSNQPQHF.